In its sample, the clone carrying this T cell receptor beta chain was seen once. These data are taken from a study of cytomegalovirus exposure and HLA in healthy donors. PCR amplification relied on 60 Vbeta primers (plus 13 Jbeta primers). Assay: immunoSEQ multiplex PCR; the TCRdb copy retains only in-frame clones and omits some. The repertoire holds about 96,000 clones, with approximately 72% as singletons. The TCR sequence derives from a female donor in good health and CMV-seropositive. Sequences were obtained from PBMCs.

In nucleotides, the CDR3 is TGCGCCAGCAGGGCGCAGGGGGCCGGGGAGCTGTTTTTT. Protein sequence: CASRAQGAGELFF. The chain couples TRBV10-1 to TRBJ2-2; 7 bases fit TRBD1. CDR1 WNHNN and CDR2 SYGVQD come from the germline V gene (reference sequence). Trimming took 6 bases from V and 6 from J; bases not matched to a gene: 4. The CDR3 runs to 13 residues.